This TCR beta chain originates from a study of cytomegalovirus exposure and HLA in healthy donors (dated by TCRdb to between 2016 and 2019). As for the study more broadly: In an earlier analysis of several hundred of the donors, 250 to 350 Gb of sequence data and 95 million to 130 million unique TCR beta sequences from 150 million to 200 million T cells were reported. Roughly 300 gigabases of sequencing data and around 87 million unique TCR sequences were included in an early release covering roughly 600 HLA-typed donors. The genetic ancestry cluster associated with self-reported Caucasian donors included over 80% of the roughly 390 genotyped donors. The study aimed to test whether signatures of past pathogen exposure could be identified by cataloging public T cell receptors. The study used immunosequencing to profile the T cell repertoires of some 600 subjects and linked those repertoires to cytomegalovirus serostatus. In addition to the first cohort of hundreds of subjects, a separate validation cohort of approximately 130 different subjects was used. To predict cytomegalovirus infection status, the study brought together high-throughput TCR immunosequencing, statistical association of individual TCRs with disease status, and machine learning. A later analysis re-examined previously published TCR beta repertoires from around 670 donors and added high-resolution HLA genotyping to investigate patterns of TCR occurrence. Rather than using new phenotypic data, the later analysis identified candidate immune exposures from TCR beta sequences and from how often those sequences occurred across donors. An earlier analysis of 587 of the donors used high-throughput TCR beta sequencing to judge whether each TCR beta V gene segment behaved as functional or pseudogenic. Donor age, sex, ethnicity and CMV serostatus were compiled alongside the repertoire data. A later genetic analysis used genome-wide SNP genotypes for 398 of the 666 donors, treating that subset as a discovery cohort. Every discovery cohort repertoire had been produced on one sequencing platform. HLA typing covered class I and class II loci at four-digit resolution. The number of typed donors differed by locus: about 620-640 for A, B, C, DRB1 and DQB1; approximately 520 for DQA1; approximately 600 for DPA1; and roughly 450 for DPB1. Five DR-DQ haplotypes were treated as single units for association and clustering because of strong linkage in the cohort. Across around 400 genotyped donors of the cohort, an average of approximately 200,000 unique TCR beta nucleotide sequences per donor were sequenced, and approximately 17% of those sequences were non-productive.

Only one count was recorded for this clone. Its antigen is not yet known. Base quality data are lacking; no much larger clone is found one base away. The method was the immunoSEQ multiplex PCR assay. A mixture of 60 forward primers for TCR Vbeta segments and 13 reverse primers for TCR Jbeta segments was used in the multiplex PCR. The CDR3 region of rearranged TCR beta genes was amplified from genomic DNA by a multiplex PCR assay. The Illumina HiSeq System was used to sequence the amplified TCR beta libraries as 87-base-pair reads. Per the original workflow: Across the 670 or so repertoires, a later analysis counted about 81 million unique TCR beta chains, roughly 11 million of which were shared by at least two donors. A nearest-neighbor algorithm error-corrected the raw reads and collapsed the reads into unique sequences, merging closely related sequences to remove PCR and sequencing errors. CDR3 sequences were aligned to IMGT reference sequences to assign V, D and J gene segments. Each retained sequence needed at least a six-nucleotide match to both a V gene segment and a J gene segment. A rearrangement counted as productive if the CDR3 had no stop codons and remained in frame with V and J, and every other rearrangement counted as non-productive. Following IMGT convention, CDR3 was defined as the stretch from the second conserved V-encoded cysteine up to the conserved J-encoded phenylalanine. The earlier analysis of fewer than 700 of the donors excluded sequences that lacked an unambiguous match to a single V gene segment. In an earlier analysis of a few hundred of the donors, V segments were called functional above 56.7% productive rearrangements and were called segregating when the between-donor standard deviation exceeded 5%. A statistical classification framework was developed to diagnose cytomegalovirus status using the catalog of TCR beta chain sequences. V and J gene assignment, in a later analysis, came from comparing TCR nucleotide sequences with IMGT/GENE-DB human TR gene sequences. Using the TCRdist pipeline, a later analysis assigned CDR3 sequences along with most-parsimonious VDJ recombination scenarios. A later analysis defined each TCR beta chain by its CDR3 amino acid sequence plus V-gene family, and excluded reads lacking a unique V-gene family. A later analysis removed several hundred highly shared, low-generation-probability nucleotide sequences to deal with suspected cross-contamination and a sequencing artifact. In a later analysis, a clonal expansion index for each public chain was calculated from normalized within-repertoire ranks of inferred template counts. Generation probabilities in a later analysis came from a VDJ recombination model fitted to out-of-frame rearrangements, and those results were checked against IGoR. Hypergeometric tests were used in a later analysis to score TCR-TCR, TCR-HLA and TCR-CMV co-occurrence, with a repertoire-size bias correction applied to the TCR pairs. False discovery rates were estimated in a later analysis by permuting HLA or CMV assignments 20 times. In a later analysis, co-occurring TCRs were grouped using DBSCAN, and TCRdist sequence similarity was added for clustering within HLA-allele-positive subsets. Co-occurrence clustering excluded repertoires with fewer than 30,000 or more than 120,000 public chains, plus five with anomalous nucleotide sharing. The table comes from immuneACCESS by way of TCRdb, which keeps in-frame sequences with V and J called. Part of the clones is missing from these tables; in studies checked, under half for an unresolved V gene and the rest for unknown reasons. V, J and clone size reflect that table, while D and trimming were determined from the DNA. The sample table holds some 130,000 clones, of which roughly 77% were seen once. The biggest ten clones account for 4.8% of the sample.

Study-wide findings and limitations: Compared with the roughly 670-donor mean, donors in an Asian-associated ancestry cluster had fewer N-insertions in productive TCRs, according to a later genetic analysis. In a later analysis, most CMV-associated TCR beta chains were found to appear HLA-restricted, with HLA associations seemingly driven largely by CMV exposure. It was suggested by the authors that the approach could potentially be generalized to other disease states and immunological phenotypes. Because the 87-base-pair reads could not distinguish some IMGT-functional V segments, including TRBV6-2 and TRBV6-3, those segments were excluded. Over 15 rarely observed V segments, including chromosome 9 orphons, were excluded from the earlier analysis of about 610 of the donors because counts were too low. According to a later analysis, parvovirus B19, influenza, CMV and Epstein-Barr virus appeared linked to several top co-occurrence clusters. A further reported finding was that TCR beta sequences accurately predicted the HLA-A and HLA-B alleles for most subjects in the first cohort. The presence/absence analyses assumed that sequencing depth was roughly uniform across donors, and that assumption may not be true. Only TCR beta chains were sequenced in this cohort, and the absence of alpha or paired-chain data limited detectable features. According to a later analysis, TCR association rates differed among HLA loci, with DRB1 alleles showing the most associated TCRs and HLA-C alleles showing the fewest. Strong co-occurrence of HLA alleles, especially DR and DQ, made assigning TCR associations to individual alleles difficult. A later analysis associated about 17,000 TCR beta sequences with specific HLA alleles at a false discovery rate of 0.05. Immune exposure information for the cohort was limited to CMV serostatus. V-gene and J-gene trimming of TCR beta chains was associated with a missense DCLRE1C variant in a later genetic analysis, and the association was replicated in an independent cohort. HLA typing was unavailable for some donors at each locus, so association tests used only the typed subset. The classifier was reported to diagnose cytomegalovirus status with high specificity and sensitivity in both the original and validation cohorts. In a later analysis, HLA-associated TCR beta chains were found to be more clonally expanded and to have lower generation probabilities than equally common non-associated chains. Most TCR sequences were seen in very few donors, while some public TCRs were found in many individuals. The study gave a list of about 150 TCR beta chains associated with cytomegalovirus. In vitro tests confirmed that a few of the cytomegalovirus-associated TCR beta chains recognize cytomegalovirus antigens. In an earlier analysis of some 500 of the donors, most TCR beta V segments appeared in productive rearrangements about 87% or about 30% of the time, broadly matching IMGT annotations. A cluster of highly shared sequence variants was judged likely to be a technical artifact of the sequencing pipeline. Correlated functional status among segregating V segments might reflect linkage disequilibrium, but an unknown experimental factor could not be ruled out.

Looking up the germline V gene yields CDR1 SGDLS and CDR2 YYNGEE. Trimming takes 0 bases off V and 3 bases off J; junction bases not matched to a gene: 4. The CDR3 runs 15 amino acids, cysteine and phenylalanine included. Just the 45-base CDR3 DNA is kept, in frame starting at base 1. The cohort consisted of 650 to 700 healthy bone marrow donors. At the time of sampling, every cohort member was nominally healthy, though immune exposures that went unrecorded were likely present. Of the approximately 700 cohort members, about 270 had a positive CMV serostatus and roughly 370 had a negative one, while no CMV serostatus was recorded for the donor. A peripheral blood sample was collected from each donor, and TCR beta sequencing was performed on peripheral blood mononuclear cells. Genomic DNA extraction from the blood cell samples was performed with the Qiagen DNeasy Blood Extraction Kit.

Sequencing was done on a sample of PBMCs. The clonotype comes from a man aged 30 to 39 in good health. Recombination linked TRBV9 to TRBJ2-3; 7 middle bases align to TRBD1. The sequence in DNA is TGTGCCAGCAGCGTAGAGGGCAGGGGGACAGATACGCAGTATTTT. This sequence encodes CASSVEGRGTDTQYF.